This T cell receptor beta chain was sequenced for a study of shared clonotypes between healthy human individuals. Positively selected for CCR7, the CD45RO-negative cells used as naive CD8 cells excluded terminally differentiated effector memory CD45RA+ cells. Each donor was a Caucasian adult residing in Nashville, Tennessee. Study observations and caveats: Despite large depth, rarefaction showed incomplete sorted-subset sequencing. Several donors had 5% to 6.5% of their naive CD4 clonotypes in common.

CDR1 and CDR2 (germline): SSHAT, FNYEAQ (reference sequence). This CDR3 is built from 14 residues. As handled by the study authors: Junction-only immunoSEQ sequences carried no quality scores, so filtering differed. The table came from immunoSEQ multiplex PCR; TCRdb's copy has only in-frame clones and leaves some out. V, J and clone size reflect that table, while D and trimming were determined from the DNA. Among some 1,900,000 clones listed, 85% to 95% were seen once. As regards this clone: The antigen is undetermined. Germline and junction disagree at one end, which may indicate a read error.

The rearrangement joins TRBV7-7 to TRBJ2-1; D possibly corresponds to TRBD2 (5 bases). The TCR was taken from a man aged 18 to 30 in good health. The sample was naive CD8+ T cells sorted from blood. Here the CDR3 reads CASSPEVGSDKQFF. Here the CDR3 DNA reads TGTGCTAGCAGCCCCGAGGTGGGTAGCGATAAGCAGTTCTTC. The whole variable domain, remainder taken from reference TRBV7-7 and TRBJ2-1, is GAGVSQSPRYKVTKRGQDVTLRCDPISSHATLYWYQQALGQGPEFLTYFNYEAQPDKSGLPSDRFSAERPEGSISTLTIQRTEQRDSAMYRCASSPEVGSDKQFFGPGTRLTVL.